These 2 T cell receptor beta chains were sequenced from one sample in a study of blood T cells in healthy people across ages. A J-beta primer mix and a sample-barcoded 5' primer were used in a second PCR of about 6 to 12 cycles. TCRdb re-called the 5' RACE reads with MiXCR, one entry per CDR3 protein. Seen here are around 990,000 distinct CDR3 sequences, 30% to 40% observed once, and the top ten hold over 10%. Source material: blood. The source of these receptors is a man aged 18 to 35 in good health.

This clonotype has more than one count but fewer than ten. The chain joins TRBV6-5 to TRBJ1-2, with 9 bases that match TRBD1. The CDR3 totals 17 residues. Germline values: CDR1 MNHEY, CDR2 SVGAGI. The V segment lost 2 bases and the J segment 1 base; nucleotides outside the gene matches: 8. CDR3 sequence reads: CASSYSPRDRDNYGYTF. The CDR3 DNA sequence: TGTGCCAGCAGTTACAGCCCCCGGGACAGGGATAACTATGGCTACACCTTC.

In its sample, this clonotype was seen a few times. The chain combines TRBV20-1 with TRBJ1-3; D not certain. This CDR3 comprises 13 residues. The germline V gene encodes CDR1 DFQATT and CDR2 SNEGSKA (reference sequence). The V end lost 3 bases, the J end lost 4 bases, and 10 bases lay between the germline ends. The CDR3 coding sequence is TGCAGTGCTAGCCCCAACCCGGGAAACACCATATATTTT. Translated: CSASPNPGNTIYF.